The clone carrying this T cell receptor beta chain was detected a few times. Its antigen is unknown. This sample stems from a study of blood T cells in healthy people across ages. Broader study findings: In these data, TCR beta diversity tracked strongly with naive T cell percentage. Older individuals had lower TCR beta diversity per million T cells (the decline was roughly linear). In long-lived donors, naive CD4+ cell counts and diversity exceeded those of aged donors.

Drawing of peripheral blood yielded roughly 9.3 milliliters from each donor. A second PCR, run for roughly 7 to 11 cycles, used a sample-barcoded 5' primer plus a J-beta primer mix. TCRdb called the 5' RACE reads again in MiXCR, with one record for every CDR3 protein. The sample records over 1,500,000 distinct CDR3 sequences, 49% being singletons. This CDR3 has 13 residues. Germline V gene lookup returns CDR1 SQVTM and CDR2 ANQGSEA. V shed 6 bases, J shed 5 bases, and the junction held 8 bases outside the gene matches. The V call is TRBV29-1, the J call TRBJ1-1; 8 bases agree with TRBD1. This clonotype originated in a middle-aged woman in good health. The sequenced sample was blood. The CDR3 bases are TGCAGCGTAAAGACAGGGGTAGGGACTGAAGCTTTCTTT. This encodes CSVKTGVGTEAFF.